The 22 T cell receptor beta chains reported below all come from one sample, sequenced in a study of cytomegalovirus exposure and HLA in healthy donors. Amplification used 60 Vbeta primers and 13 Jbeta primers. Profiled with immunoSEQ multiplex PCR; TCRdb holds only in-frame clones, not every one. The data hold about 120,000 clones, with approximately 68% observed a single time. Sequences were obtained from PBMCs. These receptors all stem from a man younger than 40 in good health and CMV-seropositive.

This clone was detected ten times or more. A junction end diverges from the germline sequence, so it may reflect a read error. The chain uses TRBV2 and TRBJ2-7; 8 nucleotides line up with TRBD2. The CDR3 extends over 11 amino acids. Germline V CDR1 and CDR2: SNHLY, FYNNEI. DNA of the CDR3: TGTGCCAGCAGTGCGTTTCGGGAGGGCCCCTTC. Amino acid sequence: CASSAFREGPF.

The genes are TRBV29-1 and TRBJ2-3; 10 bases are a match to TRBD2. The length of the CDR3 is 15 residues. After removal of 1 base from V and 1 base from J, the junction contained 2 bases not matched to a gene. Germline CDR1 is SQVTM and CDR2 is ANQGSEA. CDR3 residues: CSVEGGLAGTDTQYF. CDR3 in DNA: TGCAGCGTTGAAGGAGGACTAGCGGGCACAGATACGCAGTATTTT.

The V call is TRBV25-1, the J call TRBJ2-7; 7 bases are shared with TRBD1. The CDR3 spans 14 residues. V lost 3 bases and J lost 6; bases outside the gene matches: 8. Germline-derived CDR1 and CDR2 are MGHDK and SYGVNS. The CDR3 protein is CASSDRQGRFEQYF. The DNA of the CDR3 is TGTGCCAGCAGTGACCGACAGGGAAGGTTCGAGCAGTACTTC.

The rearrangement links TRBV29-1 to TRBJ2-3; a possible D gene is TRBD2 (5 bases). This CDR3 has 16 residues. V was cut by 4 bases and J by 0 bases, with 17 bases left in between. Germline CDR1 and CDR2: SQVTM and ANQGSEA. The CDR3 nucleotides read TGCAGCGTTGCCCTCGGACTGTTCCCTAGCACAGATACGCAGTATTTT. It specifies CSVALGLFPSTDTQYF.

This clone was recorded a few times. The gene calls are TRBV4-3 and TRBJ2-7; D is unresolved. V dropped 0 bases and J dropped 6 bases, with 9 bases sitting between them. The CDR3 is 13 residues long. Germline CDR1 and CDR2: LGHNA and YSLEER. For the CDR3, the DNA is TGCGCCAGCAGCCAAGACGGTAACGGCGAGCAGTACTTC. It specifies CASSQDGNGEQYF.

This chain links TRBV7-2 with TRBJ2-7; TRBD1 matches at 11 bases. Germline V CDR1 and CDR2: SGHTA, FQGNSA. This CDR3 has 14 residues. The V and J ends lost 5 bases and 4 bases, in that order; junction bases with no gene match: 4. The chain's CDR3 is CASSGRDRGYEQYF. CDR3 nucleotides: TGTGCCAGCAGCGGGCGGGACAGGGGGTACGAGCAGTACTTC.

The J gene is TRBJ2-7, the V gene TRBV7-9; 9 positions agree with TRBD1. The germline CDR1 and CDR2 sequences are SEHNR and FQNEAQ (reference sequence). This CDR3 region has 15 residues. V trimming: 5 bases; J trimming: 4 bases; junction bases outside the gene matches: 9. In DNA, the CDR3 is TGTGCCAGCAGCCAGCTACAGGGGGCCCATTACGAGCAGTACTTC. Amino acids: CASSQLQGAHYEQYF.

This chain uses TRBV9 with TRBJ2-1; possibly TRBD1 for D (7 bases). CDR3 size: 16 residues. The ends were cut back, 0 bases at V and 4 bases at J, with 14 bases in the middle. Germline loops: CDR1 SGDLS, CDR2 YYNGEE. The CDR3 loop reads CASSVDSGGSYNEQFF. For the CDR3, the DNA is TGTGCCAGCAGCGTAGATTCAGGGGGGTCGTACAATGAGCAGTTCTTC.

This chain connects TRBV10-3 to TRBJ1-2; 12 bases match TRBD1. In germline, CDR1 is ENHRY, CDR2 SYGVKD. This CDR3 region has 14 residues. With 11 bases clipped from V and 8 bases from J, the junction kept 12 bases outside the gene matches. CDR3 bases: TGTGCCGCGCTTGGGACAGGGGGCCTGAGAGGCTACACCTTC. It translates to CAALGTGGLRGYTF.

This clone has just a few counts. The genes are TRBV30 and TRBJ1-5; D remains ambiguous. Germline V gene data show CDR1 as GTSNPN and CDR2 as SVGIG (reference sequence). The V end lost 0 bases, the J end lost 6 bases, and 15 bases lay between the germline ends. There are 15 residues in the CDR3. The CDR3 is CAWSVSGYLSQPQHF. As DNA, the CDR3 is TGTGCCTGGAGTGTATCAGGATACCTGAGTCAGCCCCAGCATTTT.

V gene TRBV2 combines with J gene TRBJ2-5; the D is unclear. The V gene's germline CDR1 is SNHLY and CDR2 FYNNEI. The CDR3 totals 15 residues. V lost 1 base, J lost 1 base, and 10 bases lay in between. CDR3 sequence reads: CASSEVELLQETQYF. The CDR3 DNA follows: TGTGCCAGCAGTGAAGTAGAGCTGCTCCAAGAGACCCAGTACTTC.

The rearrangement joins TRBV9 to TRBJ1-3; D might be TRBD1 (5 bases). The CDR3 loop spans 14 amino acids. The V end was cut by 0 bases, the J end by 3 bases, with 7 bases between. CDR1 SGDLS and CDR2 YYNGEE come from the germline V gene. The CDR3 protein is CASSVGQSGNTIYF. The CDR3 DNA reads as TGTGCCAGCAGCGTAGGACAGAGTGGAAACACCATATATTTT.

The V and J genes are TRBV29-1 and TRBJ2-7; tentative D call: TRBD1 (5 bases). Germline lookup yields CDR1 SQVTM and CDR2 ANQGSEA. This CDR3 has 13 amino acids. With 4 bases removed from V and 2 bases from J, the gap between germline ends came to 12 bases. The CDR3: CSVAVGLAYEQYF. DNA of the CDR3: TGCAGCGTTGCCGTGGGGCTAGCCTACGAGCAGTACTTC.

V is TRBV7-9 and J is TRBJ1-1; perhaps TRBD1 as D (5 bases). The CDR3 contains 14 residues. Trimming took off 9 bases at V and 0 bases at J, with 14 bases between the two ends. Germline-derived CDR1 and CDR2 are SEHNR and FQNEAQ (reference sequence). The CDR3 sequence: CASHREGMNTEAFF. CDR3 DNA sequence: TGTGCCAGTCACCGGGAGGGGATGAACACTGAAGCTTTCTTT.

The chain links TRBV7-2 to TRBJ1-2; 8 nucleotides line up with TRBD1. The V gene's germline CDR1 is SGHTA and CDR2 FQGNSA. This CDR3 has 16 amino acids. The V segment lost 2 bases and the J segment 0 bases; nucleotides outside the gene matches: 5. CDR3: CASSLLADRANYGYTF. CDR3 nucleotide sequence: TGTGCCAGCAGCTTACTAGCGGACAGGGCTAACTATGGCTACACCTTC. Using reference TRBV7-2 and TRBJ1-2 for the parts outside the CDR3, the full variable domain is GAGVSQSPSNKVTEKGKDVELRCDPISGHTALYWYRQSLGQGLEFLIYFQGNSAPDKSGLPSDRFSAERTGGSVSTLTIQRTQQEDSAVYLCASSLLADRANYGYTFGSGTRLTVV.

This sequence joins TRBV29-1 and TRBJ2-2; the D is unclear. The CDR3 runs 12 residues. Per germline, CDR1 SQVTM and CDR2 ANQGSEA. Deletions cut 7 bases from V and 8 bases from J, with 14 bases between. CDR3 in amino acids: CSAFQWSGELFF. In DNA, the CDR3 is TGCAGCGCTTTTCAGTGGTCGGGGGAGCTGTTTTTT.

The gene calls are TRBV9 and TRBJ2-1; TRBD2 matches at 10 bases. The V gene end was trimmed by 4 bases and the J gene end by 9 bases; junction bases not matched to a gene: 10. CDR1 and CDR2 from the germline V gene are SGDLS and YYNGEE. The CDR3 sequence is 15 residues long. The CDR3, as DNA: TGTGCCAGCAGCCTCAGCGGGAGGGAGTTAAGTGAGCAGTTCTTC. Amino acid sequence: CASSLSGRELSEQFF. The variable domain in full, completed from reference TRBV9 and TRBJ2-1, reads DSGVTQTPKHLITATGQRVTLRCSPRSGDLSVYWYQQSLDQGLQFLIQYYNGEERAKGNILERFSAQQFPDLHSELNLSSLELGDSALYFCASSLSGRELSEQFFGPGTRLTVL.

The V call is TRBV15, the J call TRBJ2-7; tentative D call: TRBD1 (6 bases). The CDR3 sequence is 12 residues long. The germline gives CDR1 LNHNV, CDR2 YYDKDF (reference sequence). The V end was cut by 4 bases, the J end by 3 bases, with 7 bases between. CDR3 nucleotides: TGTGCCACCAGCAAACAGGGCTACGAGCAGTACTTC. It is translated as CATSKQGYEQYF.

In this sample, this clone turned up a few times. The chain combines TRBV5-6 with TRBJ2-1; 8 nucleotides align to TRBD2. Per germline, CDR1 SGHDT and CDR2 YYEEEE. V gave up 4 bases and J gave up 9 bases; unmatched junction bases: 12. This CDR3 has 15 residues. The CDR3 protein is CASSTTMGLVFEQFF. The CDR3 DNA sequence: TGTGCCAGCAGCACCACCATGGGACTAGTGTTTGAGCAGTTCTTC.

This chain links TRBV4-3 with TRBJ2-3; 14 bases align to TRBD2. Germline V lookup: CDR1 LGHNA, CDR2 YSLEER. J gave up 0 bases and V 0 bases, and 11 bases lay outside the gene matches. CDR3 size: 21 residues. The CDR3 sequence: CASSQDFWGTSGRGSTDTQYF. The CDR3 DNA sequence: TGCGCCAGCAGCCAAGATTTCTGGGGGACTAGCGGGAGAGGGAGCACAGATACGCAGTATTTT.

This clone appeared a few times. The DNA of the CDR3 is TGTGCCAGTAGTACTCGGGGGTTAGCGGGAGGGCTCGAAAGCACAGATACGCAGTATTTT. This codes for CASSTRGLAGGLESTDTQYF. The rearrangement uses TRBV19 and TRBJ2-3, with TRBD2 matching over 11 bases. The CDR3 contains 20 residues. The J segment lost 0 bases and the V segment lost 4 bases, leaving 15 bases of the junction unmatched. CDR1 is LNHDA, CDR2 SQIVND, per germline (reference sequence). Full variable domain (outside the CDR3, taken from reference TRBV19 and TRBJ2-3): DGGITQSPKYLFRKEGQNVTLSCEQNLNHDAMYWYRQDPGQGLRLIYYSQIVNDFQKGDIAEGYSVSREKKESFPLTVTSAQKNPTAFYLCASSTRGLAGGLESTDTQYFGPGTRLTVL.

This chain joins TRBV6-1 and TRBJ2-7; TRBD1 agrees at 8 bases. Germline values: CDR1 MNHNS, CDR2 SASEGT. V was clipped by 5 bases and J by 1 base; unmatched bases: 7. This CDR3 is 15 amino acids long. CDR3 region: CASSLGRQGSYEQYF. CDR3 DNA: TGTGCCAGCAGTCTAGGGAGACAGGGGTCCTACGAGCAGTACTTC.